Sequencing of this TCR beta chain was carried out in a study of cytomegalovirus exposure and HLA in healthy donors. The PCR contained 60 Vbeta and 13 Jbeta primers. This table comes from immunoSEQ multiplex PCR, and its TCRdb copy is limited to in-frame clones, with some not included. In the table there are some 98,000 clones, approximately 76% of which are singletons. The CDR3 has 15 residues. Per the germline V gene, CDR1 is LGHNA and CDR2 is YSLEER. V lost 4 bases and J 4 bases, leaving 15 bases between the germline ends. The sample comprised PBMCs. The receptor comes from a man in his forties in good health and CMV-seronegative. The chain recombines TRBV4-3 with TRBJ2-3, with D possibly TRBD1 on 5 matching bases. CDR3 coding DNA: TGCGCCAGCAGCCCCCAGGGCACTTCCGCAGATACGCAGTATTTT. It is translated as CASSPQGTSADTQYF.